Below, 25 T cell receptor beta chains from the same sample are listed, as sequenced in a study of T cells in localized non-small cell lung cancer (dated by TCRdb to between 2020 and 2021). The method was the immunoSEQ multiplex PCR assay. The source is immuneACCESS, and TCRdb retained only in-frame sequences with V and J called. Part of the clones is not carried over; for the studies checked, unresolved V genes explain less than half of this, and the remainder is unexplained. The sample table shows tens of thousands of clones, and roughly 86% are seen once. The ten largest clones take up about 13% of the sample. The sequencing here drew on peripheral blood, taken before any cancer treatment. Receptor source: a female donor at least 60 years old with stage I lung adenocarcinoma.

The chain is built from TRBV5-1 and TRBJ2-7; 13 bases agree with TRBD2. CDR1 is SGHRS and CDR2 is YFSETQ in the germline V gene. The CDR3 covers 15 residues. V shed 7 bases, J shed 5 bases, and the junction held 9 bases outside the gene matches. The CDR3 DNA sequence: TGCGCCAGCCGAATACTAGCGGGAGGGGGCCACGAGCAGTACTTC. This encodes CASRILAGGGHEQYF.

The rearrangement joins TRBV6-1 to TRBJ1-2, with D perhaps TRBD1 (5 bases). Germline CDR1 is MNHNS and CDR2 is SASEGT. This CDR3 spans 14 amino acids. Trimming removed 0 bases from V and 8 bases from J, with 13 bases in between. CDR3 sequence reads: CASSEAAGREGYTF. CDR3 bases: TGTGCCAGCAGTGAAGCCGCAGGGAGGGAGGGCTACACCTTC.

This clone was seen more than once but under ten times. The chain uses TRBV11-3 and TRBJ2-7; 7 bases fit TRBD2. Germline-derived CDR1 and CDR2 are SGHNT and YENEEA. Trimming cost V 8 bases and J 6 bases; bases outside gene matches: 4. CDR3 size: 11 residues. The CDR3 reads CASGRGREQYF. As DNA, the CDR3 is TGTGCCAGCGGGAGGGGACGCGAGCAGTACTTC.

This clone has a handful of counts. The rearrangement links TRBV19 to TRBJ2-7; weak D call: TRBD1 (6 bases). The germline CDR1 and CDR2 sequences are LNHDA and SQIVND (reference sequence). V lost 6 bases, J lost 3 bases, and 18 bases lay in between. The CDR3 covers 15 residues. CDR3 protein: CASSTLRDTNYEQYF. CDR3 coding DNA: TGTGCCAGTAGCACCCTCCGGGACACAAACTACGAGCAGTACTTC.

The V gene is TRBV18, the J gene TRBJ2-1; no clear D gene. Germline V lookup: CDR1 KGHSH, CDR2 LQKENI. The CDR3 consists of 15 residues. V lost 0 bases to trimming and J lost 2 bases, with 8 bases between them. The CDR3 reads CASSPPNGAYNEQFF. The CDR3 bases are TGTGCCAGCTCACCACCTAACGGAGCCTACAATGAGCAGTTCTTC.

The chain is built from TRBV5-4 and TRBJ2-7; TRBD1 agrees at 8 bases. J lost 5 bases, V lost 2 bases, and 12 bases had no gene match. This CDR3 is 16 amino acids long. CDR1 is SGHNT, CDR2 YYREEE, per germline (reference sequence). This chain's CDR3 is CASSFAYGQGDHEQYF. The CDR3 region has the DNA TGTGCCAGCAGCTTCGCTTACGGACAGGGAGACCACGAGCAGTACTTC.

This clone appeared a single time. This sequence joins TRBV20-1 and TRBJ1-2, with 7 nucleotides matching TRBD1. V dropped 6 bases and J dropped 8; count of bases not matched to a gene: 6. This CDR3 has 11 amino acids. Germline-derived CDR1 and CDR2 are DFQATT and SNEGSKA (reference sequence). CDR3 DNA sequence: TGCAGTGCGAGACAGGGACTCGGCTACACCTTC. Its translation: CSARQGLGYTF.

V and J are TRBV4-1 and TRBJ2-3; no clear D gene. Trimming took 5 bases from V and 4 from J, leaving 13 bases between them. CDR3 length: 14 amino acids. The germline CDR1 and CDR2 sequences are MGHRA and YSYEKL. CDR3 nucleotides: TGCGCCAGCAGCGGCCAAAGTTTAGCAGATACGCAGTATTTT. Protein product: CASSGQSLADTQYF.

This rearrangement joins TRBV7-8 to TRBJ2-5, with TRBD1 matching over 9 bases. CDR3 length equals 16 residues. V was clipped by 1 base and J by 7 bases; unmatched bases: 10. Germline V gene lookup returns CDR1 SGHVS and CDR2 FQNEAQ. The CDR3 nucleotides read TGTGCCAGCAGCTTAGGGACAGGGGAAAGGTATAGGACCCAGTACTTC. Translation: CASSLGTGERYRTQYF.

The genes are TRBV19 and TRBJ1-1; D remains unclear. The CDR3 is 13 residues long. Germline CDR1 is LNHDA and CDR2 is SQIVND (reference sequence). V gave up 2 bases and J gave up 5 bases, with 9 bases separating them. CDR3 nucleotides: TGTGCCAGTAGTATACGGGGAGATACTGAAGCTTTCTTT. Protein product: CASSIRGDTEAFF.

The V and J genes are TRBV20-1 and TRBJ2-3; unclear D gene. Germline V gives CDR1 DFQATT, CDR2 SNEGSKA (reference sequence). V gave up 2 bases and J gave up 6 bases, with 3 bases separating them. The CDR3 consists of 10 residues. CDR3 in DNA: TGCAGTGCTAGATCGGATACGCAGTATTTT. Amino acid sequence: CSARSDTQYF.

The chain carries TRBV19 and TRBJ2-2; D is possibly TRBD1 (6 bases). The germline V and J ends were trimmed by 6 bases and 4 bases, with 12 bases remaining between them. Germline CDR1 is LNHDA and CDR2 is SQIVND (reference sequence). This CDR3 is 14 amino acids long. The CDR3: CASRIQGGTGELFF. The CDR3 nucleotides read TGTGCCAGTAGGATACAGGGTGGCACCGGGGAGCTGTTTTTT.

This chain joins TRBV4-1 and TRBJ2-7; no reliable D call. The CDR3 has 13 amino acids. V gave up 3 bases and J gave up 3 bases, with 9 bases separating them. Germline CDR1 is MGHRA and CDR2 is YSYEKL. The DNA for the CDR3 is TGCGCCAGCAGCCACCAGAACGACTACGAGCAGTACTTC. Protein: CASSHQNDYEQYF.

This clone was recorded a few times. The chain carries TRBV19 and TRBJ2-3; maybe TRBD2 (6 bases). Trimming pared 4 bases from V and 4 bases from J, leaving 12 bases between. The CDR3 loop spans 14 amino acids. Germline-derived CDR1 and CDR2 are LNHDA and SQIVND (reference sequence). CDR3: CASSTGTWADTQYF. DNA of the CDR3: TGTGCCAGTAGTACGGGGACTTGGGCAGATACGCAGTATTTT. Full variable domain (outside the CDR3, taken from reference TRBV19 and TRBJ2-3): DGGITQSPKYLFRKEGQNVTLSCEQNLNHDAMYWYRQDPGQGLRLIYYSQIVNDFQKGDIAEGYSVSREKKESFPLTVTSAQKNPTAFYLCASSTGTWADTQYFGPGTRLTVL.

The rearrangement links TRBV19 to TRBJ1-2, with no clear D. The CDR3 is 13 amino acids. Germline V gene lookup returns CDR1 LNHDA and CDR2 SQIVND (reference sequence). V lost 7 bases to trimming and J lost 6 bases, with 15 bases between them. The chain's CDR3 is CASTIPSSNGYTF. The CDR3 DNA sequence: TGTGCCAGTACCATCCCCTCCTCCAATGGCTACACCTTC.

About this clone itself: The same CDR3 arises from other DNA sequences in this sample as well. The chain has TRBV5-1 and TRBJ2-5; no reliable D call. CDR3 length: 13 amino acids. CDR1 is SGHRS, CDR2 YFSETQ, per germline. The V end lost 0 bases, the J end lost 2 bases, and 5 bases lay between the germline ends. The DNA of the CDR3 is TGCGCCAGCAGCTTGGGTCCACAAGAGACCCAGTACTTC. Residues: CASSLGPQETQYF.

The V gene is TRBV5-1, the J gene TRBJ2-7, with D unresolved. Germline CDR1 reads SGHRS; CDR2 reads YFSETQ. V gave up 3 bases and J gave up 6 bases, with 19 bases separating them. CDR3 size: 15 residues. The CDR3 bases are TGCGCCAGCAGCTCCGACATGGCCGGTCCCTCCGAGCAGTACTTC. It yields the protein CASSSDMAGPSEQYF.

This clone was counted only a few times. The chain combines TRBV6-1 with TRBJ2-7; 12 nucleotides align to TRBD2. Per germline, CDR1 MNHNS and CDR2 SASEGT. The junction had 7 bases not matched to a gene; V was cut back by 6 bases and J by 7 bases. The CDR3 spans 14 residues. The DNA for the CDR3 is TGTGCCAGCAGGTTACTAGCGGGAGGTGCTGAGCAGTACTTC. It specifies CASRLLAGGAEQYF.

CDR3 sequence reads: CASSPYPQGPDNQPQHF. The DNA of the CDR3 is TGTGCCAGCTCACCTTATCCACAGGGGCCCGACAATCAGCCCCAGCATTTT. The rearrangement joins TRBV18 to TRBJ1-5; 7 bases align to TRBD1. The germline CDR1 and CDR2 sequences are KGHSH and LQKENI. This CDR3 spans 17 amino acids. Losses at the gene ends were 3 bases for V and 3 bases for J; bases not matched to a gene: 11.

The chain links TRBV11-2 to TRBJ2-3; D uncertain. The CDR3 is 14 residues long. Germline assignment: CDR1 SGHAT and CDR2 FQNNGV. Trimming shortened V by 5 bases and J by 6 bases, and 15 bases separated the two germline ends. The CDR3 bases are TGTGCCAGCAGCCTGGGCGGTCCCGGGGATACGCAGTATTTT. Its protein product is CASSLGGPGDTQYF.

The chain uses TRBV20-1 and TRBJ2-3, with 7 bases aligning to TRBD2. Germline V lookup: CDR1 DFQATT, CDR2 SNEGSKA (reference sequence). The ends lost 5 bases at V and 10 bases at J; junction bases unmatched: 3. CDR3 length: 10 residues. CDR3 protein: CSALADAQYF. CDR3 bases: TGCAGTGCTCTAGCGGACGCGCAGTATTTT.

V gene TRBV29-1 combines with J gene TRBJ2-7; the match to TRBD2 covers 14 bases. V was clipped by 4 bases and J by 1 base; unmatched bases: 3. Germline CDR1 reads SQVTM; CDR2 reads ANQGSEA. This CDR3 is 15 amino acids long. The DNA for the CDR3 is TGCAGCGTTGCTGGGACTAGCGGGAGTTCCTACGAGCAGTACTTC. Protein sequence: CSVAGTSGSSYEQYF.

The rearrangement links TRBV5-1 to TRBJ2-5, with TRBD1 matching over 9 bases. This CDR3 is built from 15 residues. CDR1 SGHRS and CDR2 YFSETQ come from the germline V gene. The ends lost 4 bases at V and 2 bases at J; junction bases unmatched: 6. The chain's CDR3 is CASSGRTGAQETQYF. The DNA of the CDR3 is TGCGCCAGCAGCGGTAGGACAGGGGCACAAGAGACCCAGTACTTC.

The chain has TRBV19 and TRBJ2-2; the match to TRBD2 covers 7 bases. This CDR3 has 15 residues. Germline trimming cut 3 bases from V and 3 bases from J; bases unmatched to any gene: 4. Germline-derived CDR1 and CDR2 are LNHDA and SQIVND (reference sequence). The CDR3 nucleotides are TGTGCCAGTAGTATGTATGGGGGGGACACCGGGGAGCTGTTTTTT. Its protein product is CASSMYGGDTGELFF.

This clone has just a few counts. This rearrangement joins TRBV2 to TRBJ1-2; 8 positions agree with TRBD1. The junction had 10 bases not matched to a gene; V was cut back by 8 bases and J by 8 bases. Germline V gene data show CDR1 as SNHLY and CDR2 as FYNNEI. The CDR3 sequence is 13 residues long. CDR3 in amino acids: CASWPGGAEGYTF. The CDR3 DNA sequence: TGTGCCAGCTGGCCAGGGGGCGCGGAGGGCTACACCTTC.